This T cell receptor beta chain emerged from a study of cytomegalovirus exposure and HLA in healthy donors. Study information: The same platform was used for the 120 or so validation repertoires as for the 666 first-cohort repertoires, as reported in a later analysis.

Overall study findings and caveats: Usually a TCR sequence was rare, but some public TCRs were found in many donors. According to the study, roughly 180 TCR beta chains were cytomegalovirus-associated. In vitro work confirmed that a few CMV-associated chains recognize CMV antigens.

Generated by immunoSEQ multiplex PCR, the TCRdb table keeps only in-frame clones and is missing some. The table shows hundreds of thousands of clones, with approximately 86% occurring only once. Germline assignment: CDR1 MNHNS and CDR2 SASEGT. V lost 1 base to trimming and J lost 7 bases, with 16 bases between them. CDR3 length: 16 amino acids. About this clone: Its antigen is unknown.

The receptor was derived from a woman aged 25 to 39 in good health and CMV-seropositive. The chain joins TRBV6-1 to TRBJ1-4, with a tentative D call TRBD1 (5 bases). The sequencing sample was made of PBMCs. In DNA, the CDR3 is TGTGCCAGCAGTGAAGGGTGGCAGGGTTGGGGTGAAAAACTGTTTTTT. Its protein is CASSEGWQGWGEKLFF.